Listed below are T cell receptor beta chains from one sample, sequenced in a study of blood T cells in healthy people across ages. Via MiXCR, TCRdb re-called the 5' RACE reads, giving one row per CDR3 protein. This sample carries approximately 1.5 million distinct CDR3 sequences, 35% to 45% of them seen once, and the ten largest clones take about 4%. Material for sequencing was blood. These receptors came from a woman aged 18-35 years in good health. CDR3s include the opening cysteine and the closing phenylalanine or tryptophan.

j_gene	v_gene	CDR3aa
TRBJ2-5	TRBV20-1	CSAREASQETQYF
TRBJ2-3	TRBV2	CASTGQGRNTQYF
TRBJ1-5	TRBV12-3/TRBV12-4	CASSRTGGEENQPQHF
TRBJ2-1	TRBV2	CASSSLAGGPNNEQFF
TRBJ1-2	TRBV4-1	CASSQQGVRNGYTF
TRBJ2-5	TRBV20-1	CSAFSTSGRPGETQYF
TRBJ2-2	TRBV11-2	CASSWELTGELFF
TRBJ2-5	TRBV6-1	CASSGDPKWAPRQETQYF
TRBJ2-1	TRBV27	CASSYRPDYNEQFF
TRBJ1-1	TRBV20-1	CSADLDGVNTEAFF
TRBJ2-3	TRBV7-8	CASREGGLAGFTDTQYF
TRBJ2-7	TRBV12-3/TRBV12-4	CASSSGTGGALYEQYF
TRBJ1-5	TRBV16	CASSYPGQGAQPQHF
TRBJ2-1	TRBV6-2/TRBV6-3	CASSYSRARGYREQFF
TRBJ2-1	TRBV15	CATSRRAVLGSYNEQFF
TRBJ2-5	TRBV7-2	CASSPAGAKETQYF
TRBJ1-2	TRBV6-2/TRBV6-3	CASSYYDSYGYTF
TRBJ2-3	TRBV20-1	CSAILAGGPDTQYF
TRBJ1-5	TRBV7-9	CASSNSYNQPQHF
TRBJ2-1	TRBV6-4	CASSAVRGGDNEQFF
TRBJ1-1	TRBV20-1	CSRLHPGYTEAFF
TRBJ2-4	TRBV6-2/TRBV6-3	CASSYSTSGRPSKNIQYF
TRBJ1-5	TRBV10-2	CASSYGQGLQPQHF
TRBJ1-2	TRBV5-1	CASSLAAGSGRGYTF
TRBJ1-1	TRBV5-1	CASKGQGTDTEAFF
TRBJ2-1	TRBV5-1	CASSLTSGRSNEQFF
TRBJ2-7	TRBV4-2	CASSQEGLAVSYEQYF
TRBJ1-1	TRBV7-8	CASSLGEAALTEAFF
TRBJ1-1	TRBV7-6	CASSLAGQGRHTEAFF
-	TRBV10-3	CAVLSGSYNEQYF
TRBJ1-2	TRBV7-9	CASSSISGTGNYGYTF
TRBJ2-2	TRBV27	CASSFQGAGTGELFF
TRBJ2-7	TRBV2	CASSGGLPSYEQYF
TRBJ1-2	TRBV4-1	CASSQKLRDPSYGYTF
TRBJ2-1	TRBV10-1	CASAAGTSGTNEQFF
TRBJ1-2	TRBV5-1	CASRTGQGNGYTF
TRBJ1-4	TRBV3-1	CASSQGLFAWGNEKLFF
TRBJ2-3	TRBV20-1	CSAEAGYDTQYF
TRBJ2-6	TRBV20-1	CSASPVPRVAGSSSGANVLTF
TRBJ2-1	TRBV6-2/TRBV6-3	CASSADRGTDEQFF
TRBJ2-7	TRBV6-5	CASSYGDSGRAYEQYF
TRBJ2-1	TRBV5-1	CASSLGGPRLIYNEQFF
TRBJ2-5	TRBV12-3/TRBV12-4	CASSLFRGETQYF
TRBJ1-1	TRBV6-6	CASSWGDREGTEAFF
TRBJ1-2	TRBV6-1	CASLGGLSGYTF
TRBJ2-7	TRBV10-1	CASRVGTGTIEQYF
TRBJ2-3	TRBV7-3	CASSLTGLATDTQYF
TRBJ2-7	TRBV29-1	CSVGGTYYNEQYF
-	TRBV12-3/TRBV12-4	CASSPLSGGPLKTQYF
TRBJ2-1	TRBV2	CASNFDEQFF
TRBJ2-3	TRBV30	CAWSVGGVTDTQYF
TRBJ2-4	TRBV5-1	CASSLDRTKNIQYF
TRBJ1-2	TRBV5-1	CASSWTQERAYGYTF
TRBJ2-7	TRBV28	CASSWSGSTYEQYF
TRBJ2-3	TRBV7-2	CASSSRTSRSTDTQYF
TRBJ2-1	TRBV7-2	CASSLTGTAYNEQFF
TRBJ2-3	TRBV5-1	CASKPLAGVADTQYF